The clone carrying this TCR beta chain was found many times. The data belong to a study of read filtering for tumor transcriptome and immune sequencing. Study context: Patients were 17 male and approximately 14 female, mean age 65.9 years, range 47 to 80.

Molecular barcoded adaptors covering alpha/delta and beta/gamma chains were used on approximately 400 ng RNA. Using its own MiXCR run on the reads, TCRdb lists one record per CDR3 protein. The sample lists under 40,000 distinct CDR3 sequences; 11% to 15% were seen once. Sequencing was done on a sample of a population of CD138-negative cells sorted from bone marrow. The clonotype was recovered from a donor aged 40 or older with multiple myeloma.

This CDR3 reads CSAREGGRSYNEQFF. CDR3 DNA: TGCAGTGCTAGAGAAGGGGGGCGCTCCTACAATGAGCAGTTCTTC. This chain links TRBV20-1 with TRBJ2-1, with D perhaps given as TRBD1 or TRBD2 (6 bases each). Trimming cost V 0 bases and J 0 bases, with 9 bases left between them. The length of the CDR3 is 15 residues. CDR1 is DFQATT and CDR2 is SNEGSKA in the germline V gene (reference sequence).